The 16 T cell receptor beta chains below come from one sample, sequenced in a study of tissue T cells after allogeneic stem cell transplantation. Assay used: immunoSEQ multiplex PCR; TCRdb lists only in-frame clones, some missing. The sample has around 9,100 clones, roughly 56% seen once. The sample consisted of tissue from the jejunum, taken at autopsy. The source of these receptors is a female donor older than 55 with lung cancer.

This clone occurred a few times. Other DNA variants within this sample encode the same CDR3. The chain carries TRBV27 and TRBJ2-3; D remains ambiguous. CDR1 is MNHEY and CDR2 is SMNVEV in the germline V gene (reference sequence). V was trimmed by 6 bases and J by 0 bases, leaving 10 bases between them. The CDR3 totals 14 residues. CDR3 region: CASRGITSTDTQYF. DNA of the CDR3: TGTGCCAGCAGGGGGATTACGAGCACAGATACGCAGTATTTT.

V is TRBV2 and J is TRBJ2-7, with D hard to call. The CDR3 covers 14 residues. Germline V gives CDR1 SNHLY, CDR2 FYNNEI. The germline V and J ends were trimmed by 4 bases and 3 bases, with 13 bases remaining between them. The CDR3 reads CASSAGGLNYEQYF. The DNA of the CDR3 is TGTGCCAGCAGTGCCGGTGGGTTAAACTACGAGCAGTACTTC.

V usage is TRBV6-2 or TRBV6-3 and J usage is TRBJ2-5; TRBD2 might be the D (6 bases). Germline values: CDR1 MNHEY, CDR2 SVGEGT. Deletions cut 1 base from V and 5 bases from J, with 11 bases between. This CDR3 is 14 amino acids long. The DNA of the CDR3 is TGTGCCAGCAGTTACTATGGCGGGACGGAGACCCAGTACTTC. Its translation: CASSYYGGTETQYF.

The chain is built from TRBV5-1 and TRBJ2-4; 15 positions match TRBD2. CDR1 is SGHRS and CDR2 is YFSETQ in the germline V gene. The CDR3 is 19 amino acids. V was clipped by 4 bases and J by 1 base; unmatched bases: 9. The CDR3 DNA reads as TGCGCCAGCAGCCAAAATCCGGGACTAGCGGGGGGCGCCAAAAACATTCAGTACTTC. Encoded protein: CASSQNPGLAGGAKNIQYF.

J is TRBJ1-6 and V is TRBV6-6; D is ambiguous. This CDR3 spans 12 amino acids. The germline V gene has CDR1 MNHNY and CDR2 SVGAGI (reference sequence). V was cut by 7 bases and J by 7 bases, with 8 bases left in between. Written as DNA, the CDR3 is TGTGCCAGCAAAACCCCCAATTCACCCCTCCACTTT. It encodes CASKTPNSPLHF.

V is TRBV25-1 and J is TRBJ1-1; TRBD1 is a possible D gene (5 bases). This CDR3 has 16 residues. Germline V gene sequence: CDR1 MGHDK, CDR2 SYGVNS. Trimming cost V 7 bases and J 0 bases, with 18 bases left between them. CDR3 in amino acids: CASKRGEGRMNTEAFF. CDR3 bases: TGTGCCAGCAAAAGGGGAGAAGGCCGCATGAACACTGAAGCTTTCTTT.

This chain links TRBV19 with TRBJ2-3; D uncertain. Trimming left V 0 bases short and J 5 bases short, with 9 bases between. The CDR3 covers 14 residues. The germline V gene has CDR1 LNHDA and CDR2 SQIVND (reference sequence). The CDR3 spells CASSIEAWKDTQYF. CDR3 coding DNA: TGTGCCAGTAGTATAGAGGCCTGGAAAGATACGCAGTATTTT.

The genes are TRBV6-5 and TRBJ1-5, with 7 bases identical to TRBD1. The germline V gene has CDR1 MNHEY and CDR2 SVGAGI. Trimming took 6 bases from V and 0 from J; bases not matched to a gene: 5. The CDR3 is 15 residues long. CDR3 protein: CASSLGTVSNQPQHF. In nucleotides, the CDR3 is TGTGCCAGCAGCCTAGGGACAGTTAGCAATCAGCCCCAGCATTTT.

This chain connects TRBV24-1 to TRBJ2-6; D possibly corresponds to TRBD1 (5 bases). The V gene lost 2 bases and the J gene lost 0 bases, with 10 bases spanning the gap. Germline V gene lookup returns CDR1 KGHDR and CDR2 SFDVKD. The CDR3 sequence is 17 residues long. Here the CDR3 reads CATSDSTQGSGANVLTF. Written as DNA, the CDR3 is TGTGCCACCAGTGATTCGACCCAGGGCTCTGGGGCCAACGTCCTGACTTTC.

The V call is TRBV6-6, the J call TRBJ1-2, with a weak D call TRBD1 (5 bases). Germline V gene lookup returns CDR1 MNHNY and CDR2 SVGAGI (reference sequence). V was shortened by 2 bases and J by 8 bases, with 15 bases between the two germline ends. CDR3 length: 14 residues. CDR3 in amino acids: CASSYPRKGEGYTF. The CDR3 nucleotides are TGTGCCAGCAGTTACCCACGAAAAGGGGAGGGCTACACCTTC.

This clone was counted between two and nine times. This chain joins TRBV5-5 and TRBJ1-2; D is undetermined. The V gene's germline CDR1 is SGHKS and CDR2 YYEKEE (reference sequence). The V and J ends lost 0 bases and 5 bases respectively, with 8 bases between them. The CDR3 loop spans 13 amino acids. This CDR3 reads CASSLADQYGYTF. CDR3 coding DNA: TGTGCCAGCAGCTTGGCCGACCAATATGGCTACACCTTC.

This clone was found a few times. V gene TRBV7-2 combines with J gene TRBJ1-4, with a weak D call TRBD1 (5 bases). CDR1 is SGHTA, CDR2 FQGNSA, per germline. There are 14 residues in the CDR3. V was shortened by 1 base and J by 6 bases, with 9 bases between the two germline ends. The DNA for the CDR3 is TGTGCCAGCAGCTTAGTAGGGGTGGATGAAAAACTGTTTTTT. This sequence encodes CASSLVGVDEKLFF.

The J gene is TRBJ1-1, the V gene TRBV30, with 8 bases lining up with TRBD1. Trimming took 2 bases from V and 1 from J; bases not matched to a gene: 6. Germline V gene data show CDR1 as GTSNPN and CDR2 as SVGIG (reference sequence). The CDR3 consists of 15 residues. CDR3 nucleotides: TGTGCCTGGAGTTTACCGACAGGGGCGAACACTGAAGCTTTCTTT. Translation: CAWSLPTGANTEAFF.

This chain links TRBV5-1 with TRBJ2-6, with 14 bases lining up with TRBD2. Trimming took 3 bases from V and 2 from J; bases not matched to a gene: 10. Germline V gene sequence: CDR1 SGHRS, CDR2 YFSETQ. CDR3 size: 20 residues. Here the CDR3 reads CASSWPSGTSGRTGANVLTF. In nucleotides, the CDR3 is TGCGCCAGCAGCTGGCCATCCGGGACTAGCGGGAGAACTGGGGCCAACGTCCTGACTTTC.

V usage is TRBV10-1 and J usage is TRBJ2-1; 8 nucleotides agree with TRBD2. Losses at the gene ends were 5 bases for V and 0 bases for J; bases not matched to a gene: 6. This CDR3 has 16 amino acids. CDR1 and CDR2 (germline): WNHNN, SYGVQD (reference sequence). Here the CDR3 DNA reads TGCGCCAGCAGTACCATGAGCGGGAGCTCCTACAATGAGCAGTTCTTC. Its protein product is CASSTMSGSSYNEQFF.

This clone was seen only once. The rearrangement joins TRBV29-1 to TRBJ1-1, with D tentatively TRBD1 (6 bases). The CDR3 contains 15 residues. The V gene's germline CDR1 is SQVTM and CDR2 ANQGSEA. With 2 bases removed from V and 1 base from J, the gap between germline ends came to 14 bases. CDR3: CSVEWGGAGNTEAFF. As DNA, the CDR3 is TGCAGCGTTGAATGGGGGGGCGCGGGGAACACTGAAGCTTTCTTT.